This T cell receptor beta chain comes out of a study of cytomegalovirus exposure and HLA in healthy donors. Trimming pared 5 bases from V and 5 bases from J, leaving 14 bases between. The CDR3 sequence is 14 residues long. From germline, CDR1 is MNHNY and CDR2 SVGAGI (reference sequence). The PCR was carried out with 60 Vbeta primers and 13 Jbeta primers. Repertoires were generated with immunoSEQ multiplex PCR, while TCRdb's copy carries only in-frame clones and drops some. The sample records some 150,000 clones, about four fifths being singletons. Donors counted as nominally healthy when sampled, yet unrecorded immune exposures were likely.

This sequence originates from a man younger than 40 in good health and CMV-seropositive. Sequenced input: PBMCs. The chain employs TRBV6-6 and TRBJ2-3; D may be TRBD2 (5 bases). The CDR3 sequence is CASSSPLAGDTQYF. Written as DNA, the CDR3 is TGTGCCAGCAGTAGCCCTCTGGCGGGAGATACGCAGTATTTT.